What follows are 27 T cell receptor beta chains derived from one specimen sequenced in a study of T cell responses to AZD1222 COVID-19 vaccine. The repertoire was sequenced with immunoSEQ multiplex PCR; TCRdb's copy has only in-frame clones and lacks some. The repertoire includes just under 75,000 clones, around three quarters of them detected once, and about 46% sits in the top ten. The sequencing here drew on peripheral blood, taken 28 days after the second AZD1222 dose. The receptors were gathered from an adult who received the AZD1222 COVID-19 vaccine.

This clone has just one count. J is TRBJ2-5 and V is TRBV28, with D possibly matching TRBD1 (12 bases). CDR1 is MDHEN, CDR2 SYDVKM, per germline. Trimming shortened V by 3 bases and J by 5 bases, and 34 bases separated the two germline ends. The CDR3 sequence is 21 residues long. Here the CDR3 reads CASSLGVGTGGTSGSYETQYF. CDR3 bases: TGTGCCAGCAGTTTGGGTGTGGGGACAGGGGGCACTAGCGGGAGTTATGAGACCCAGTACTTC.

Concerning this clone: One end of the junction varies from germline; a read error may be responsible. J is TRBJ2-5 and V is TRBV7-7, with 9 bases matching TRBD2. CDR1 and CDR2 from the germline V gene are SSHAT and FNYEAQ (reference sequence). The CDR3 loop spans 14 amino acids. CDR3 region: CASSRGLAGETQYF. The DNA for the CDR3 is TGTGCTAGCAGTCGGGGACTAGCCGGTGAGACCCAGTACTTC. Supplemented by reference TRBV7-7 and TRBJ2-5, the full variable domain reads GAGVSQSPRYKVTKRGQDVTLRCDPISSHATLYWYQQALGQGPEFLTYFNYEAQPDKSGLPSDRFSAERPEGSISTLTIQRTEQRDSAMYRCASSRGLAGETQYFGPGTRLLVL.

The chain uses TRBV5-1 and TRBJ2-2, with D hard to call. The CDR3 runs 14 residues. Between the trimmed V and J ends, which lost 0 bases and 6 bases, there was a span of 9 bases. Germline CDR1 is SGHRS and CDR2 is YFSETQ. The CDR3 coding sequence is TGCGCCAGCAGCTTGGGACTCGAGGCCGGGGAGCTGTTTTTT. Its protein product is CASSLGLEAGELFF.

V is TRBV30 and J is TRBJ1-4; D unclear. Germline V CDR1 and CDR2: GTSNPN, SVGIG (reference sequence). Trimming pared 2 bases from V and 8 bases from J, leaving 15 bases between. There are 14 residues in the CDR3. The CDR3 nucleotides read TGTGCCTGGAGTAGGGCCATCCTGGGAGAAAAACTGTTTTTT. Translation gives CAWSRAILGEKLFF.

V and J are TRBV9 and TRBJ2-5; D possibly corresponds to TRBD2 (5 bases). Germline V lookup: CDR1 SGDLS, CDR2 YYNGEE. The CDR3 loop spans 13 amino acids. V was pared by 2 bases and J by 3 bases, with 8 bases between. The CDR3 loop is CASSVSAEETQYF. CDR3 coding DNA: TGTGCCAGCAGCGTTTCAGCGGAAGAGACCCAGTACTTC.

The rearrangement links TRBV11-1 to TRBJ1-1; D perhaps matches TRBD1 (5 bases). CDR3 length: 13 residues. The V end lost 5 bases, the J end lost 5 bases, and 12 bases lay between the germline ends. Germline CDR1 reads SGHAT; CDR2 reads FQDESV (reference sequence). CDR3 DNA sequence: TGTGCCAGCAGCCCGTGGGGGTTAACTGAAGCTTTCTTT. Protein: CASSPWGLTEAFF.

The chain is built from TRBV19 and TRBJ1-5; 10 bases map to TRBD1. This CDR3 is built from 14 residues. V trimming: 7 bases; J trimming: 6 bases; junction bases outside the gene matches: 6. Germline V gene lookup returns CDR1 LNHDA and CDR2 SQIVND (reference sequence). The CDR3 sequence: CASTDRGLSQPQHF. In DNA form, the CDR3 reads TGTGCCAGTACAGACAGGGGGCTTTCTCAGCCCCAGCATTTT.

The V and J genes are TRBV28 and TRBJ1-4; TRBD1 might be the D (6 bases). The CDR3 totals 14 residues. V lost 2 bases and J lost 8, with 12 bases in between. CDR1 and CDR2 from the germline V gene are MDHEN and SYDVKM. CDR3 loop: CASSLKGGDEKLFF. The CDR3 region has the DNA TGTGCCAGCAGTTTAAAGGGGGGAGACGAAAAACTGTTTTTT.

Written as DNA, the CDR3 is TGTGCCAGCAGGGTAGCGCCCGACTCCTACAATGAGCAGTTCTTC. It specifies CASRVAPDSYNEQFF. The genes are TRBV7-8 and TRBJ2-1; possible D gene TRBD2, 5 bases. The germline CDR1 and CDR2 sequences are SGHVS and FQNEAQ. The CDR3 loop spans 15 amino acids. Trimming pared 6 bases from V and 0 bases from J, leaving 12 bases between.

The sample holds a few counts of this clone. The genes are TRBV9 and TRBJ2-2, with 12 bases identical to TRBD2. V shed 0 bases, J shed 4 bases, and the junction held 16 bases outside the gene matches. CDR1 and CDR2 from the germline V gene are SGDLS and YYNGEE. The CDR3 sequence is 21 residues long. The CDR3, as DNA: TGTGCCAGCAGCGTAGAGGGCCACCGGACTAGCGGGGTCGAGGGCACCGGGGAGCTGTTTTTT. Translation: CASSVEGHRTSGVEGTGELFF.

The chain carries TRBV15 and TRBJ1-4; D is perhaps TRBD1 (5 bases). The CDR3 totals 15 residues. Deletions cut 1 base from V and 8 bases from J, with 14 bases between. Germline CDR1 and CDR2: LNHNV and YYDKDF (reference sequence). CDR3 coding DNA: TGTGCCACCAGCAGAGGCGGGGCCAGTAGGGAAAAACTGTTTTTT. This encodes CATSRGGASREKLFF.

Only a few counts were recorded for this clone. The chain couples TRBV7-8 to TRBJ1-4; 8 bases match TRBD1. The germline V gene has CDR1 SGHVS and CDR2 FQNEAQ. J gave up 3 bases and V 4 bases, and 7 bases lay outside the gene matches. The CDR3 contains 16 residues. CDR3 nucleotides: TGTGCCAGCAGCTCCCCAGGGGGCGCGTCTAATGAAAAACTGTTTTTT. The encoded protein is CASSSPGGASNEKLFF. The full variable domain, completed using reference TRBV7-8 and TRBJ1-4, is GAGVSQSPRYKVAKRGQDVALRCDPISGHVSLFWYQQALGQGPEFLTYFQNEAQLDKSGLPSDRFFAERPEGSVSTLKIQRTQQEDSAVYLCASSSPGGASNEKLFFGSGTQLSVL.

This clone was seen more than once but under ten times. The genes are TRBV20-1 and TRBJ2-7, with D hard to call. This CDR3 contains 14 residues. Trimming took 3 bases from V and 2 from J, leaving 14 bases between them. Looked up from germline, CDR1 is DFQATT and CDR2 is SNEGSKA (reference sequence). The CDR3 loop reads CSASPGASTYEQYF. The CDR3 DNA follows: TGCAGTGCTAGTCCCGGCGCGAGCACCTACGAGCAGTACTTC.

J is TRBJ1-1 and V is TRBV5-6; D gene ambiguous. V gave up 4 bases and J gave up 1 base, with 14 bases separating them. The CDR3 has 15 residues. Germline CDR1 reads SGHDT; CDR2 reads YYEEEE. CDR3 residues: CASSTVGDWNTEAFF. The CDR3 coding sequence is TGTGCCAGCAGCACCGTTGGGGATTGGAACACTGAAGCTTTCTTT. The full variable domain, in which reference TRBV5-6 and TRBJ1-1 provide the parts outside the CDR3, is DAGVTQSPTHLIKTRGQQVTLRCSPKSGHDTVSWYQQALGQGPQFIFQYYEEEERQRGNFPDRFSGHQFPNYSSELNVNALLLGDSALYLCASSTVGDWNTEAFFGQGTRLTVV.

This chain uses TRBV10-3 with TRBJ1-1; D is perhaps TRBD1 (5 bases). CDR3 length: 16 amino acids. V was pared by 3 bases and J by 6 bases, with 20 bases between. Germline assignment: CDR1 ENHRY and CDR2 SYGVKD. The CDR3 loop reads CAISDSELLLGAEAFF. CDR3 in DNA: TGTGCCATCAGTGATTCGGAACTGCTGCTGGGGGCTGAAGCTTTCTTT.

The chain joins TRBV4-2 to TRBJ1-5, with TRBD1 as a possible D gene (5 bases). The germline gives CDR1 LGHNA, CDR2 YNFKEQ. This CDR3 spans 15 amino acids. V was trimmed by 0 bases and J by 7 bases, leaving 13 bases between them. Here the CDR3 DNA reads TGTGCCAGCAGCCAAGACGGGGGTCGAGGGCAGCCCCAGCATTTT. Its translation is CASSQDGGRGQPQHF.

The rearrangement joins TRBV19 to TRBJ2-5, with D perhaps matching TRBD1 or TRBD2 (6 bases each). The germline CDR1 and CDR2 sequences are LNHDA and SQIVND (reference sequence). Trimming left V 5 bases short and J 4 bases short, with 11 bases between. This CDR3 has 13 residues. The CDR3 reads CASSEGGRETQYF. Written as DNA, the CDR3 is TGTGCCAGTAGTGAGGGGGGCCGAGAGACCCAGTACTTC.

The chain employs TRBV6-5 and TRBJ2-1; 8 nucleotides match TRBD1. The CDR3 is made up of 15 amino acids. Germline CDR1 reads MNHEY; CDR2 reads SVGAGI. V dropped 2 bases and J dropped 7; count of bases not matched to a gene: 7. CDR3 DNA: TGTGCCAGCAGTTACGCAGGGGGCAGGGGGAATGAGCAGTTCTTC. It codes for CASSYAGGRGNEQFF.

This clone turned up a few times. The chain uses TRBV7-2 and TRBJ2-1; 9 bases are a match to TRBD2. The V gene end was trimmed by 4 bases and the J gene end by 8 bases; junction bases not matched to a gene: 9. The length of the CDR3 is 15 residues. In germline, CDR1 is SGHTA, CDR2 FQGNSA. As DNA, the CDR3 is TGTGCCAGCAGCTCGCTTAGCGGGAGATTAGATGAGCAGTTCTTC. It translates to CASSSLSGRLDEQFF.

This clone was seen a handful of times. The chain employs TRBV7-2 and TRBJ1-1; D perhaps matches TRBD1 (5 bases). This CDR3 contains 13 residues. CDR1 and CDR2 from the germline V gene are SGHTA and FQGNSA. V was shortened by 1 base and J by 7 bases, with 10 bases between the two germline ends. CDR3 amino acids: CASSLVGPREAFF. The CDR3 DNA reads TGTGCCAGCAGCTTAGTGGGACCGCGTGAAGCTTTCTTT.

The rearrangement links TRBV29-1 to TRBJ2-7; 8 bases line up with TRBD1. This CDR3 spans 13 amino acids. Germline-derived CDR1 and CDR2 are SQVTM and ANQGSEA. Unmatched junction bases numbered 12, after V lost 7 bases and J lost 7 bases. CDR3 bases: TGCAGCGCCCACACTGGACAGGGTGAAGAGCAGTACTTC. This sequence encodes CSAHTGQGEEQYF.

This rearrangement joins TRBV7-2 to TRBJ2-7; possibly TRBD1 or TRBD2 for D (5 bases each). The V gene's germline CDR1 is SGHTA and CDR2 FQGNSA. The CDR3 has 14 residues. V was shortened by 5 bases and J by 2 bases, with 13 bases between the two germline ends. The CDR3 region is CASSTHGTTYEQYF. CDR3 in DNA: TGTGCCAGCAGCACCCACGGGACGACCTACGAGCAGTACTTC.

The V call is TRBV11-2, the J call TRBJ2-7, with 10 positions matching TRBD2. V lost 10 bases to trimming and J lost 7 bases; unmatched junction nucleotides: 13. The CDR3 covers 14 residues. Looked up from germline, CDR1 is SGHAT and CDR2 is FQNNGV. The CDR3 DNA reads as TGTGCCACCAGGCTAGCGGGAGCTGATGGGGAGCAGTACTTC. Residues: CATRLAGADGEQYF.

The chain joins TRBV7-8 to TRBJ2-5; 12 bases are shared with TRBD2. Germline loops: CDR1 SGHVS, CDR2 FQNEAQ. V was clipped by 2 bases and J by 6 bases; unmatched bases: 7. The CDR3 loop spans 16 amino acids. The CDR3: CASSLRLAGGRKTQYF. The CDR3 DNA follows: TGTGCCAGCAGCTTACGTCTAGCGGGGGGGCGAAAGACCCAGTACTTC.

The rearrangement joins TRBV27 to TRBJ1-4; no clear D. Germline V gene data show CDR1 as MNHEY and CDR2 as SMNVEV (reference sequence). V lost 2 bases to trimming and J lost 1 base, with 2 bases between them. The CDR3 spans 13 residues. The CDR3 DNA reads TGTGCCAGCAGTTTACTAACTAATGAAAAACTGTTTTTT. This gives the protein CASSLLTNEKLFF.

V is TRBV27 and J is TRBJ2-2; D is undetermined. This CDR3 comprises 15 residues. The V end lost 6 bases, the J end lost 0 bases, and 11 bases lay between the germline ends. The germline CDR1 and CDR2 sequences are MNHEY and SMNVEV (reference sequence). CDR3 DNA sequence: TGTGCCAGCAGGCTCTACTTGTCGAACACCGGGGAGCTGTTTTTT. Translated, it gives CASRLYLSNTGELFF.

The CDR3 nucleotides are TGTGCCAGTAGTATGATCTCCCAGGGAGGTCAGCCCCAGCATTTT. Protein sequence: CASSMISQGGQPQHF. The chain employs TRBV19 and TRBJ1-5; tentatively, D is TRBD1 (5 bases). Trimming pared 3 bases from V and 6 bases from J, leaving 15 bases between. This CDR3 has 15 residues. Per germline, CDR1 LNHDA and CDR2 SQIVND (reference sequence).